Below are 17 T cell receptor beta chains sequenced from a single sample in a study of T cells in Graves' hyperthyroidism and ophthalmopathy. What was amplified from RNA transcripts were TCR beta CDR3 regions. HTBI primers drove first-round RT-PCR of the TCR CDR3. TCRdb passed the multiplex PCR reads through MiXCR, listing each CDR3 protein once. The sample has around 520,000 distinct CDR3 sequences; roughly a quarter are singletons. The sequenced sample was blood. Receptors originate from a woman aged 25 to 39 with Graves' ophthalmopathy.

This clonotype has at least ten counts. CDR3 protein: CASSWTGTENIQYF. The CDR3 DNA is TGCGCCAGCAGCTGGACCGGGACCGAAAACATTCAGTACTTC. V is TRBV5-1 and J is TRBJ2-4; TRBD1 or TRBD2 may be the D gene (5 bases each). In germline, CDR1 is SGHRS, CDR2 YFSETQ. Trimming left V 3 bases short and J 5 bases short, with 12 bases between. CDR3 size: 14 residues.

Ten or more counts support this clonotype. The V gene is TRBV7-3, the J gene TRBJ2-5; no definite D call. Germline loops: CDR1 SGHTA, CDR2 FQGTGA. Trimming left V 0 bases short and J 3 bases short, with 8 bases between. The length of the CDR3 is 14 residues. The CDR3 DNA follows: TGTGCCAGCAGCTTAACGTCCTCAGAAGAGACCCAGTACTTC. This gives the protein CASSLTSSEETQYF.

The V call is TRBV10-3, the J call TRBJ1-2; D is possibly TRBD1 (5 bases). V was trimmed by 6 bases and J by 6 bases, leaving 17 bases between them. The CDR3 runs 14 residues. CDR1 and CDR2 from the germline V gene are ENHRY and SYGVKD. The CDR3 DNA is TGTGCCATCAGCCTGAGCAGGGAGGAAGATGGCTACACCTTC. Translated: CAISLSREEDGYTF.

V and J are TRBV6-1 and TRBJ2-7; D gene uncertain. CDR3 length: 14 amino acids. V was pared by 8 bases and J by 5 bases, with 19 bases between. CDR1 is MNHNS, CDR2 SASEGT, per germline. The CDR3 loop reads CASASIKGPDEQYF. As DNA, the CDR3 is TGTGCCAGCGCTTCGATTAAGGGCCCGGACGAGCAGTACTTC.

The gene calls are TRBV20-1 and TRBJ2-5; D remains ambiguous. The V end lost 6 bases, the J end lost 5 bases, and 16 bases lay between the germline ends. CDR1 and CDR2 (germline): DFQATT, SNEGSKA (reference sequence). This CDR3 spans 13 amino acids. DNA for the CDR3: TGCAGTGCCGAGGACGGGTTCGGGGAGACCCAGTACTTC. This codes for CSAEDGFGETQYF.

The CDR3 reads CASATGTSNYEQYF. The CDR3 DNA reads TGTGCCAGCGCGACCGGGACGTCAAACTACGAGCAGTACTTC. The genes are TRBV18 and TRBJ2-7, with D tentatively TRBD1 or TRBD2 (5 bases each). Deletions cut 8 bases from V and 3 bases from J, with 17 bases between. The CDR3 is 14 residues long. The germline gives CDR1 KGHSH, CDR2 LQKENI.

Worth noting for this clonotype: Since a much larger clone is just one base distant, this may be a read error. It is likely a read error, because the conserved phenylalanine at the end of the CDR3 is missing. The CDR3 here is CASSRQFGYTL. In DNA form, the CDR3 reads TGTGCCAGCAGCCGACAGTTCGGCTACACCTTG. The chain uses TRBV6-2 or TRBV6-3 and TRBJ1-2; weak D call: TRBD1 (5 bases). Germline assignment: CDR1 MNHEY and CDR2 SVGEGT. The CDR3 extends over 11 amino acids. Trimming shortened V by 6 bases and J by 8 bases, and 10 bases separated the two germline ends.

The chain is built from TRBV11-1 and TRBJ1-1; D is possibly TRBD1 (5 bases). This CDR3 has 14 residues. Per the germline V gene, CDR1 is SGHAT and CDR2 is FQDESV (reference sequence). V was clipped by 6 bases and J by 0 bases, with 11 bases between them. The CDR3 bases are TGTGCCAGCAGGCTGGACACTGTGAACACTGAAGCTTTCTTT. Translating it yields CASRLDTVNTEAFF. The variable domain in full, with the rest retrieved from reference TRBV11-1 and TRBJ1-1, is EAEVAQSPRYKITEKSQAVAFWCDPISGHATLYWYRQILGQGPELLVQFQDESVVDDSQLPKDRFSAERLKGVDSTLKIQPAELGDSAMYLCASRLDTVNTEAFFGQGTRLTVV.

CDR3 nucleotides: TGTGCCAGCAGTGCATCCCGCGGGAGCACTGAAGCTTTCTTT. Protein: CASSASRGSTEAFF. V usage is TRBV28 and J usage is TRBJ1-1; D not certain. CDR3 length equals 14 residues. Trimming cost V 5 bases and J 4 bases, with 14 bases left between them. Germline CDR1 is MDHEN and CDR2 is SYDVKM.

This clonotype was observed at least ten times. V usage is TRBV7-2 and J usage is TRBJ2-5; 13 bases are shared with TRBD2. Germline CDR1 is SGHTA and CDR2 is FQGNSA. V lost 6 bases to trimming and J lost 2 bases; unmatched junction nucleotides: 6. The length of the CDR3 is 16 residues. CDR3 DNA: TGTGCCAGCAGGAGGACTAGCGGGGGCCTTCAAGAGACCCAGTACTTC. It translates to CASRRTSGGLQETQYF.

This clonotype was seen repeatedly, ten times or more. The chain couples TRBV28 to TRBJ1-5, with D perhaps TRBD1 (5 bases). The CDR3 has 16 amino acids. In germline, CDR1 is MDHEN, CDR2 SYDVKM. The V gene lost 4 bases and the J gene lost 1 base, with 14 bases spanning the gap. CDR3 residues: CASSSPTGGSNQPQHF. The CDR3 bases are TGTGCCAGCAGTTCCCCAACAGGCGGGAGCAATCAGCCCCAGCATTTT.

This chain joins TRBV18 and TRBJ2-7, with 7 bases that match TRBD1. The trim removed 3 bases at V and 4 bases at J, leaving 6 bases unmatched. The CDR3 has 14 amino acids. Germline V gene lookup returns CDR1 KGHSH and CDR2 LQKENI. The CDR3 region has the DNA TGTGCCAGCTCACCCATGGACAGGTTTTACGAGCAGTACTTC. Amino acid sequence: CASSPMDRFYEQYF.

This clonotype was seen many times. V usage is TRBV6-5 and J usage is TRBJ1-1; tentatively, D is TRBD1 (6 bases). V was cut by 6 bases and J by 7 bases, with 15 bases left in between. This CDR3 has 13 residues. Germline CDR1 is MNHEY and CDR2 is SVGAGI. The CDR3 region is CASRGGQFDEAFF. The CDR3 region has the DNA TGTGCCAGCAGGGGAGGACAGTTCGATGAAGCTTTCTTT.

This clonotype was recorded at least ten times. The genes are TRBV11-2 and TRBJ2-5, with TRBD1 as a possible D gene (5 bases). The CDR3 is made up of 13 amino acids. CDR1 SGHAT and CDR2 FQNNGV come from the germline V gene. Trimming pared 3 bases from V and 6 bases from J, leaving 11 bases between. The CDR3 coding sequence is TGTGCCAGCAGCTTTAGGGGTACGAAGACCCAGTACTTC. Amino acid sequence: CASSFRGTKTQYF.

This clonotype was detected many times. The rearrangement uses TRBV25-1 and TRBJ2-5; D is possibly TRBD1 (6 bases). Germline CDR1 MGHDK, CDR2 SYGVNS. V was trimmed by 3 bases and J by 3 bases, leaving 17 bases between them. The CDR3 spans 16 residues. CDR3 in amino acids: CASSESPRTVEETQYF. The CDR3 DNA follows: TGTGCCAGCAGTGAGTCCCCTAGGACAGTCGAAGAGACCCAGTACTTC.

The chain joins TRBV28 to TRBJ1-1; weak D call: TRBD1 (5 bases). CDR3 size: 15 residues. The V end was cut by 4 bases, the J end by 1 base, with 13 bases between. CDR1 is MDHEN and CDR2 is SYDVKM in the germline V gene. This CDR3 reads CASSSDGTTNTEAFF. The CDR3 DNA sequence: TGTGCCAGCAGTTCGGACGGGACTACGAACACTGAAGCTTTCTTT.

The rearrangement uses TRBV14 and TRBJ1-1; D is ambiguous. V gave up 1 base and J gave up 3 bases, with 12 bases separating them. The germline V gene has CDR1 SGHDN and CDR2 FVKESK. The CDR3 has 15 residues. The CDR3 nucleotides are TGTGCCAGCAGCCAAGTTGGTCGGGGATACACTGAAGCTTTCTTT. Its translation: CASSQVGRGYTEAFF.